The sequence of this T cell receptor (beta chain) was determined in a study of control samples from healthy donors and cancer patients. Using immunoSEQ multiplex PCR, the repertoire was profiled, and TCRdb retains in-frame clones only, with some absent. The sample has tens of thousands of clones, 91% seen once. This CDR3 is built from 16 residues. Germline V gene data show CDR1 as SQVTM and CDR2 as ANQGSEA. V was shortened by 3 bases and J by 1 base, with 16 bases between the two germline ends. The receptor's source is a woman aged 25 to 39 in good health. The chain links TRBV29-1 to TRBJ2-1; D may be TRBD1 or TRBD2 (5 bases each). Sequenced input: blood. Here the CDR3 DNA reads TGCAGCGTTGAGGAAGGGACCACCCTTTCCTACAATGAGCAGTTCTTC. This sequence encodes CSVEEGTTLSYNEQFF.